This T cell receptor beta chain was identified during a study of cytomegalovirus exposure and HLA in healthy donors. Study-wide results and limits: Donors were assumed by presence/absence analyses to have roughly uniform sequencing depth. Because they were indistinguishable, some V segments, including TRBV6-2 and TRBV6-3, were excluded. In an earlier analysis, in roughly 600 donors, most V segments appeared productive either ~87% or ~30% of the time.

With 60 Vbeta and 13 Jbeta primers, the PCR was carried out. This table comes from immunoSEQ multiplex PCR, and its TCRdb copy is limited to in-frame clones, with some not included. Its table lists 200,000 to 250,000 clones. Worth noting for this clone: The antigen remains undetermined.

The CDR3 spans 17 residues. The V and J ends lost 4 bases and 0 bases, in that order; junction bases with no gene match: 12. Germline loops: CDR1 SGHRS, CDR2 YFSETQ. This receptor was taken from a girl under 10 years old in good health and CMV-seropositive. Specimen: PBMCs. This chain joins TRBV5-1 and TRBJ1-1, with 7 bases aligning to TRBD1. CDR3 DNA sequence: TGCGCCAGCAGCCCCCACCCCGGGACAGACTTGAACACTGAAGCTTTCTTT. Translating gives CASSPHPGTDLNTEAFF.